The 14 T cell receptor beta chains in this list originate from one sample, sequenced in a study of cytomegalovirus exposure and HLA in healthy donors (dated 2017 in TCRdb). Receptor libraries were prepared by the immunoSEQ multiplex PCR assay. A mixture of 60 forward primers for TCR Vbeta segments and 13 reverse primers for TCR Jbeta segments was used in the multiplex PCR. Held by TCRdb, this immuneACCESS table contains in-frame sequences only and omits some clones. Under half of the omission traces to an unresolved V gene where checked; the cause of the rest is unknown. The sample table lists about 120,000 clones, roughly 70% of them with a count of one. About 2.7% of the sample is held by the ten biggest clonotypes. The sample was PBMCs. The receptor set was obtained from a woman aged 35 to 49 in good health and CMV-seropositive.

The chain carries TRBV19 and TRBJ1-5; 9 bases are shared with TRBD1. The junction had 4 bases not matched to a gene; V was cut back by 3 bases and J by 4 bases. CDR3 length equals 15 residues. Germline CDR1 LNHDA, CDR2 SQIVND (reference sequence). CDR3 in amino acids: CASSMWGTGNQPQHF. In nucleotides, the CDR3 is TGTGCCAGTAGTATGTGGGGGACAGGGAATCAGCCCCAGCATTTT. The full variable domain, completed using reference TRBV19 and TRBJ1-5, is DGGITQSPKYLFRKEGQNVTLSCEQNLNHDAMYWYRQDPGQGLRLIYYSQIVNDFQKGDIAEGYSVSREKKESFPLTVTSAQKNPTAFYLCASSMWGTGNQPQHFGDGTRLSIL.

The genes are TRBV7-3 and TRBJ1-1; D gene ambiguous. V lost 3 bases, J lost 1 base, and 6 bases lay in between. CDR1 and CDR2 (germline): SGHTA, FQGTGA. CDR3 length: 13 amino acids. The CDR3 region is CASSFPGNTEAFF. The CDR3 nucleotides are TGTGCCAGCAGCTTTCCAGGGAACACTGAAGCTTTCTTT.

V usage is TRBV6-5 and J usage is TRBJ1-3, with no clear D. Trimming left V 1 base short and J 2 bases short, with 9 bases between. The CDR3 extends over 15 amino acids. Germline CDR1 and CDR2: MNHEY and SVGAGI. Written as DNA, the CDR3 is TGTGCCAGCAGTTACTACCCCACTGCTGGAAACACCATATATTTT. Its protein is CASSYYPTAGNTIYF.

CDR3: CASSKRHPGGEAFF. CDR3 nucleotide sequence: TGTGCCAGCAGCAAAAGACACCCAGGTGGGGAAGCTTTCTTT. V usage is TRBV11-3 and J usage is TRBJ1-1, with no clear D. Between the trimmed V and J ends, which lost 5 bases and 8 bases, there was a span of 18 bases. The germline gives CDR1 SGHNT, CDR2 YENEEA. CDR3 length: 14 residues.

The V gene is TRBV7-3, the J gene TRBJ2-5; D unresolved. Germline values: CDR1 SGHTA, CDR2 FQGTGA. The V end was cut by 5 bases, the J end by 2 bases, with 12 bases between. The CDR3 is 14 residues long. The DNA of the CDR3 is TGTGCCAGCAGCCCGGATGGGCAGCAAGAGACCCAGTACTTC. This encodes CASSPDGQQETQYF.

This rearrangement joins TRBV5-1 to TRBJ2-2; 11 bases map to TRBD2. The CDR3 covers 16 residues. Germline-derived CDR1 and CDR2 are SGHRS and YFSETQ. V lost 0 bases to trimming and J lost 6 bases; unmatched junction nucleotides: 4. In nucleotides, the CDR3 is TGCGCCAGCAGCTTGGTCGGGACTAGCGGTTCCGGGGAGCTGTTTTTT. Translated: CASSLVGTSGSGELFF.

This clone was seen once. The chain combines TRBV7-9 with TRBJ1-5, with D hard to call. The V and J ends lost 5 bases and 7 bases respectively, with 9 bases between them. The CDR3 consists of 12 residues. Germline V gene data show CDR1 as SEHNR and CDR2 as FQNEAQ (reference sequence). CDR3 region: CASSRGVQPQHF. CDR3 in DNA: TGTGCCAGCAGCCGGGGAGTCCAGCCCCAGCATTTT. Full variable domain (missing parts from reference TRBV7-9 and TRBJ1-5): DTGVSQNPRHKITKRGQNVTFRCDPISEHNRLYWYRQTLGQGPEFLTYFQNEAQLEKSRLLSDRFSAERPKGSFSTLEIQRTEQGDSAMYLCASSRGVQPQHFGDGTRLSIL.

The V gene is TRBV19, the J gene TRBJ1-5, with TRBD1 matching over 7 bases. Germline CDR1 and CDR2: LNHDA and SQIVND (reference sequence). There are 14 residues in the CDR3. The V segment lost 6 bases and the J segment 5 bases; nucleotides outside the gene matches: 7. The CDR3 reads CASRPGQSYQPQHF. CDR3 in DNA: TGTGCCAGTAGGCCGGGACAGTCCTATCAGCCCCAGCATTTT.

This chain uses TRBV7-2 with TRBJ1-2, with 8 bases that match TRBD1. V was pared by 3 bases and J by 0 bases, with 9 bases of the junction left unmatched. The CDR3 covers 17 residues. Germline CDR1 SGHTA, CDR2 FQGNSA. CDR3 in DNA: TGTGCCAGCAGCTTTCAGGGGGCGGGAGCAGCTAACTATGGCTACACCTTC. This sequence encodes CASSFQGAGAANYGYTF.

The chain employs TRBV6-1 and TRBJ1-1, with a possible D match to TRBD1 (5 bases). V lost 2 bases, J lost 1 base, and 11 bases lay in between. Germline-derived CDR1 and CDR2 are MNHNS and SASEGT. CDR3 size: 15 residues. CDR3 amino acids: CASSEIRGANTEAFF. Written as DNA, the CDR3 is TGTGCCAGCAGTGAAATAAGGGGCGCGAACACTGAAGCTTTCTTT.

The J gene is TRBJ2-3, the V gene TRBV11-3; possibly TRBD1 for D (6 bases). The germline CDR1 and CDR2 sequences are SGHNT and YENEEA. Trimming shortened V by 5 bases and J by 2 bases, and 14 bases separated the two germline ends. This CDR3 is 15 amino acids long. The DNA for the CDR3 is TGTGCCAGCAGCCCCGGGCAGGGGACCACAGATACGCAGTATTTT. This sequence encodes CASSPGQGTTDTQYF.

This clone has more than one count but fewer than ten. The gene calls are TRBV6-1 and TRBJ2-2; 8 bases align to TRBD1. V lost 1 base to trimming and J lost 2 bases; unmatched junction nucleotides: 9. Germline CDR1 MNHNS, CDR2 SASEGT. The CDR3 has 18 residues. The CDR3 region is CASSEGITGGRNTGELFF. CDR3 bases: TGTGCCAGCAGTGAAGGAATAACAGGGGGGAGAAACACCGGGGAGCTGTTTTTT.

The rearrangement uses TRBV13 and TRBJ2-2, with D tentatively TRBD2 (6 bases). The germline gives CDR1 PRHDT, CDR2 FYEKMQ (reference sequence). The CDR3 extends over 17 amino acids. V was pared by 7 bases and J by 2 bases, with 20 bases between. CDR3 sequence (DNA): TGTGCCAGCACCACCGCCGGGACTGTCATTAACACCGGGGAGCTGTTTTTT. Translating it yields CASTTAGTVINTGELFF.

V usage is TRBV13 and J usage is TRBJ2-7; a weak D match, TRBD1 (6 bases). The CDR3 extends over 13 amino acids. Trimming pared 5 bases from V and 4 bases from J, leaving 12 bases between. CDR1 and CDR2 from the germline V gene are PRHDT and FYEKMQ (reference sequence). Here the CDR3 reads CASSTQQGYEQYF. CDR3 in DNA: TGTGCCAGCAGCACCCAACAGGGTTACGAGCAGTACTTC.